These 29 T cell receptor beta chains share one sample of origin, sequenced in a study of regulatory T cells in long-lasting Graves disease. Combining iRepertoire HTBI primers with Arm-PCR of CDR3 regions, the authors built TCR beta libraries. Via MiXCR, TCRdb re-called the multiplex PCR reads, giving one row per CDR3 protein. The sample holds around 250,000 distinct CDR3 sequences; approximately 18% are singletons and the top ten take 14%. The time point: newly diagnosed GD, antithyroid drugs for less than 3 months. The TCR library used RNA extracted from PBMCs. These data also formed part of another study, on T cells in Graves' hyperthyroidism and ophthalmopathy.

This specimen was peripheral blood mononuclear cells (PBMCs), taken at new diagnosis, from a patient treated with antithyroid drugs. The origin of the receptors is a woman in her thirties with Graves disease.

This clonotype has at least ten counts. The chain carries TRBV20-1 and TRBJ1-2, with 9 nucleotides matching TRBD1. Germline V gene data show CDR1 as DFQATT and CDR2 as SNEGSKA (reference sequence). This CDR3 is 14 amino acids long. The J segment lost 4 bases and the V segment lost 3 bases, leaving 6 bases of the junction unmatched. The CDR3 here is CSASGTGGSYGYTF. The CDR3 DNA is TGCAGTGCTAGTGGTACAGGGGGCAGCTATGGCTACACCTTC.

This clonotype was seen a few times. CDR3 DNA: TGTGCCAGGCAACCTCCGGGGGTTGGCGAAACAGATACGCAGTATTTT. Translating gives CARQPPGVGETDTQYF. The rearrangement uses TRBV27 and TRBJ2-3, with D perhaps matching TRBD2 (6 bases). Germline loops: CDR1 MNHEY, CDR2 SMNVEV (reference sequence). CDR3 length equals 16 residues. V lost 9 bases and J 3 bases, leaving 22 bases between the germline ends.

The chain couples TRBV5-4 to TRBJ1-2; tentatively, D is TRBD1 (5 bases). V was pared by 3 bases and J by 1 base, with 19 bases between. From germline, CDR1 is SGHNT and CDR2 YYREEE (reference sequence). The CDR3 spans 17 residues. The CDR3 DNA reads TGTGCCAGCAGCTACACCCCGCTACGGGACGGTAACTATGGCTACACCTTC. Translating it yields CASSYTPLRDGNYGYTF.

This clonotype was seen many times. The chain employs TRBV4-1 and TRBJ2-1; tentative D call: TRBD1 (5 bases). Germline V CDR1 and CDR2: MGHRA, YSYEKL. V was trimmed by 3 bases and J by 1 base, leaving 10 bases between them. The CDR3 runs to 15 residues. CDR3 nucleotide sequence: TGCGCCAGCAGCCATTCGACAGCATCCTACAATGAGCAGTTCTTC. Its protein is CASSHSTASYNEQFF.

This rearrangement joins TRBV20-1 to TRBJ1-2; possibly TRBD1 for D (5 bases). Germline loops: CDR1 DFQATT, CDR2 SNEGSKA (reference sequence). The CDR3 spans 12 residues. V lost 0 bases to trimming and J lost 8 bases, with 10 bases between them. The CDR3 DNA reads as TGCAGTGCTAGAGATCGCGCAGGGGGCTACACCTTC. It yields the protein CSARDRAGGYTF.

Of note for this clonotype: A far bigger clonotype differs at one base, so this is likely a read error. The chain combines TRBV3-1 with TRBJ2-3, with no clear D. The last part of the DNA fits TRBJ2-1 better; the J call may be wrong. The CDR3 runs to 15 residues. The germline V gene has CDR1 LGHDT and CDR2 YNNKEL (reference sequence). The CDR3 bases are TGTGCCAGCAGCCAAGATCCCGGACGGTCCTACGAGCAGTTCTTC. Translated, it gives CASSQDPGRSYEQFF.

This rearrangement joins TRBV6-1 to TRBJ2-2; D is ambiguous. The CDR3 is 13 residues long. Trimming removed 6 bases at V and 4 bases at J, with 9 bases between. Germline assignment: CDR1 MNHNS and CDR2 SASEGT. CDR3 residues: CASRQDTTGELFF. The CDR3 bases are TGTGCCAGCAGACAAGACACCACCGGGGAGCTGTTTTTT.

This clonotype has a handful of counts. The J gene is TRBJ2-5, the V gene TRBV20-1; D might be TRBD2 (5 bases). Trimming shortened V by 2 bases and J by 1 base, and 20 bases separated the two germline ends. There are 17 residues in the CDR3. Per the germline V gene, CDR1 is DFQATT and CDR2 is SNEGSKA (reference sequence). The CDR3 sequence is CSARPQDGRLGQETQYF. The CDR3 DNA is TGCAGTGCTAGACCTCAAGATGGGAGACTGGGCCAAGAGACCCAGTACTTC.

This clonotype was picked up many times. This sequence joins TRBV11-2 and TRBJ1-6; the D is unclear. The CDR3 has 15 residues. The V and J ends lost 4 bases and 0 bases respectively, with 7 bases between them. Per the germline V gene, CDR1 is SGHAT and CDR2 is FQNNGV. Here the CDR3 DNA reads TGTGCCAGCAGCTATTTAAGCTCCTATAATTCACCCCTCCACTTT. Translated: CASSYLSSYNSPLHF.

The sample holds many counts of this clonotype. The chain links TRBV29-1 to TRBJ1-2, with 9 positions matching TRBD1. CDR1 is SQVTM, CDR2 ANQGSEA, per germline. V shed 6 bases, J shed 0 bases, and the junction held 11 bases outside the gene matches. The CDR3 runs 16 residues. The DNA for the CDR3 is TGCAGCGTATGGGGGACAGGGTCCCTATCTAACTATGGCTACACCTTC. Translation gives CSVWGTGSLSNYGYTF.

About this clonotype itself: Since a far larger clone is one base different, this is likely a read error. The chain carries TRBV11-2 and TRBJ2-4; D ambiguous. The germline V gene has CDR1 SGHAT and CDR2 FQNNGV. The CDR3 has 14 residues. The DNA of the CDR3 is TGTGCCAGCAGCTTAGTGTTGCCCACCAGCGAGCAGTCCTTC. Its protein is CASSLVLPTSEQSF.

This clonotype was detected ten times or more. The V and J genes are TRBV6-1 and TRBJ2-3; no clear D. Germline CDR1 reads MNHNS; CDR2 reads SASEGT. V lost 6 bases and J lost 9, with 13 bases in between. This CDR3 is built from 12 residues. The CDR3 DNA follows: TGTGCCAGCAGGGTCCCGGTGGGGACGCAGTATTTT. Translation: CASRVPVGTQYF.

The sample holds many counts of this clonotype. V gene TRBV6-2 or TRBV6-3 combines with J gene TRBJ1-6; 7 bases fit TRBD1. The trim removed 5 bases at V and 10 bases at J, leaving 8 bases unmatched. The CDR3 extends over 14 amino acids. Germline V CDR1 and CDR2: MNHEY, SVGEGT. The CDR3 coding sequence is TGTGCCAGCAGTGCTGACAGGGCGGACTCACCCCTCCACTTT. Amino acids: CASSADRADSPLHF.

This clonotype was seen at least ten times. This chain connects TRBV19 to TRBJ1-1, with 8 bases identical to TRBD1. J gave up 5 bases and V 8 bases, and 7 bases lay outside the gene matches. The CDR3 is made up of 13 amino acids. Per germline, CDR1 LNHDA and CDR2 SQIVND (reference sequence). CDR3 in DNA: TGTGCCAGTGAAAGGACAGGGCAAACTGAAGCTTTCTTT. Protein sequence: CASERTGQTEAFF.

This clonotype has at least ten counts. The V and J genes are TRBV6-1 and TRBJ1-1; TRBD1 is a possible D gene (5 bases). Trimming left V 8 bases short and J 0 bases short, with 10 bases between. The CDR3 sequence is 13 residues long. CDR1 is MNHNS, CDR2 SASEGT, per germline. CDR3 nucleotide sequence: TGTGCCAGCGGGCAGGACATGAACACTGAAGCTTTCTTT. It codes for CASGQDMNTEAFF.

This clonotype was detected many times. J is TRBJ2-7 and V is TRBV6-1; D is possibly TRBD1 (6 bases). V was clipped by 6 bases and J by 0 bases, with 12 bases between them. From germline, CDR1 is MNHNS and CDR2 SASEGT. There are 14 residues in the CDR3. DNA of the CDR3: TGTGCCAGCAGCTCAGACAGGTACTCCTACGAGCAGTACTTC. Protein: CASSSDRYSYEQYF.

This clonotype was detected only a few times. This chain links TRBV5-1 with TRBJ2-1, with 12 positions matching TRBD2. V dropped 0 bases and J dropped 4; count of bases not matched to a gene: 2. Germline CDR1 is SGHRS and CDR2 is YFSETQ. There are 16 residues in the CDR3. Written as DNA, the CDR3 is TGCGCCAGCAGCTTGGGGCTAGCGGGGGGGTACAATGAGCAGTTCTTC. It codes for CASSLGLAGGYNEQFF.

This clonotype was picked up many times. The rearrangement uses TRBV9 and TRBJ2-1, with D maybe TRBD1 (5 bases). The CDR3 spans 15 residues. The ends were cut back, 6 bases at V and 7 bases at J, with 20 bases in the middle. The V gene's germline CDR1 is SGDLS and CDR2 YYNGEE. Here the CDR3 DNA reads TGTGCCAGCAATCTGCAGGACGGTTCAGGGAATGAGCAGTTCTTC. Residues: CASNLQDGSGNEQFF.

Only a few counts were recorded for this clonotype. V is TRBV4-1 and J is TRBJ2-2; no clear D gene. The CDR3 is 13 amino acids. Germline V lookup: CDR1 MGHRA, CDR2 YSYEKL. The V end lost 4 bases, the J end lost 6 bases, and 9 bases lay between the germline ends. CDR3 in amino acids: CASSPPRPGELFF. In DNA, the CDR3 is TGCGCCAGCAGCCCCCCCAGGCCCGGGGAGCTGTTTTTT.

This clonotype was counted many times. CDR3 protein: CASSVPAAGYTEAFF. CDR3 DNA sequence: TGTGCCAGCAGCGTACCCGCCGCTGGATACACTGAAGCTTTCTTT. The chain links TRBV11-2 to TRBJ1-1; D call uncertain. The V and J ends lost 5 bases and 3 bases respectively, with 16 bases between them. The CDR3 length is 15 residues. Germline CDR1 is SGHAT and CDR2 is FQNNGV.

This clonotype has ten or more counts. The chain combines TRBV6-1 with TRBJ1-3, with TRBD1 matching over 7 bases. V shed 6 bases and J 0 bases; nucleotides not matched to a gene: 8. Germline CDR1 reads MNHNS; CDR2 reads SASEGT. This CDR3 is 16 amino acids long. The chain's CDR3 is CASSHGQVNSGNTIYF. CDR3 bases: TGTGCCAGCAGCCACGGACAGGTGAACTCTGGAAACACCATATATTTT.

This clonotype was seen at least ten times. V usage is TRBV20-1 and J usage is TRBJ2-7; the match to TRBD1 covers 7 bases. Germline lookup yields CDR1 DFQATT and CDR2 SNEGSKA (reference sequence). The junction had 14 bases not matched to a gene; V was cut back by 3 bases and J by 6 bases. This CDR3 region has 15 residues. CDR3 protein: CSASETRDRSSEQYF. CDR3 bases: TGCAGTGCTAGCGAAACCCGGGACAGATCAAGCGAGCAGTACTTC.

This clonotype was observed many times. CDR3 DNA sequence: TGCAGTGCCCCTAGGGTCGGGGGCCAAGAGACCCAGTACTTC. Residues: CSAPRVGGQETQYF. The V gene is TRBV20-1, the J gene TRBJ2-5, with a tentative D call TRBD2 (6 bases). Germline assignment: CDR1 DFQATT and CDR2 SNEGSKA (reference sequence). The CDR3 runs to 14 residues. V shed 6 bases and J shed 1 base, with 15 bases lying between them.

The rearrangement uses TRBV9 and TRBJ2-1; TRBD2 is a possible D gene (6 bases). The germline V gene has CDR1 SGDLS and CDR2 YYNGEE. V gave up 5 bases and J gave up 15 bases, with 21 bases separating them. This CDR3 is built from 13 residues. CDR3 bases: TGTGCCAGCAGTGCCGACGGGGGAGCCTCTGGGTTCTTC. This gives the protein CASSADGGASGFF.

This chain links TRBV11-2 with TRBJ2-1; D might be TRBD1 (6 bases). The CDR3 length is 15 residues. The V end lost 3 bases, the J end lost 9 bases, and 18 bases lay between the germline ends. The germline CDR1 and CDR2 sequences are SGHAT and FQNNGV. The CDR3 spells CASSFQGYGSIEQFF. The CDR3 nucleotides are TGTGCCAGCAGCTTCCAGGGGTATGGGTCGATTGAGCAGTTCTTC.

Details on this clonotype: A read error is the likely source, as a far larger clone sits one nucleotide away. The chain carries TRBV7-2 and TRBJ2-7; 10 bases are a match to TRBD1. This CDR3 contains 16 residues. V was pared by 8 bases and J by 3 bases, with 13 bases of the junction left unmatched. The germline CDR1 and CDR2 sequences are SGHTA and FQGNSA. The DNA of the CDR3 is TGTGCCAGCGGCCCCATCAACCGGGACAGGGGCTACGAGCAGTACTTC. Translating gives CASGPINRDRGYEQYF.

DNA of the CDR3: TGTGCCTGGAGTCTCTTGGGGGGCTACGAGCAGTACTTC. Translated: CAWSLLGGYEQYF. The chain uses TRBV30 and TRBJ2-7; weak D call: TRBD2 (6 bases). This CDR3 has 13 residues. V was shortened by 2 bases and J by 3 bases, with 11 bases between the two germline ends. Germline V gene lookup returns CDR1 GTSNPN and CDR2 SVGIG (reference sequence).

Only a few counts were recorded for this clonotype. Since a much larger clone is just one base distant, this may be a read error. The chain joins TRBV27 to TRBJ1-2, with D hard to call. The germline gives CDR1 MNHEY, CDR2 SMNVEV (reference sequence). With 3 bases removed from V and 8 bases from J, the gap between germline ends came to 13 bases. The CDR3 contains 13 residues. CDR3 sequence: CASSFRGLGGYTF. The CDR3 region has the DNA TGTGCCAGCAGTTTCAGAGGGTTGGGGGGCTACACCTTC.

As regards this clonotype: Since a far larger clone is one base different, this is likely a read error. The V and J genes are TRBV6-1 and TRBJ2-7; possible D gene TRBD1, 6 bases. The CDR3 consists of 16 residues. The V end was cut by 8 bases, the J end by 5 bases, with 25 bases between. CDR1 MNHNS and CDR2 SASEGT come from the germline V gene. The CDR3 DNA is TGTGCCAGCTCCCGGACTCCGACAGGCGAGGAGGACGAGCAGTACTTC. It yields the protein CASSRTPTGEEDEQYF.